A selection of T cell receptor beta chains follows, all from one sample in a study of OX40 agonist ivuxolimab in advanced cancers. Libraries were prepared by immunoSEQ multiplex PCR; TCRdb keeps only in-frame clonotypes and omits some of them. The top ten clones hold about 2% of a sample with 90,000 to 100,000 clones, about 96% of them seen once. The starting material was CD4+ or CD8+ T cells sorted from blood, obtained in a trial of the OX40 agonist ivuxolimab. Receptor source: an adult with an advanced solid tumor such as melanoma, head and neck, liver or kidney cancer. Both conserved end residues are part of each CDR3. The D gene is left open where the match is weak. Clone size is shown for a subset of rows, as once, few, many or a class of expanded clone.

v_call: TRBV19
d_call: .
clone_size: .
j_call: TRBJ1-2
cdr3_aa: CASSPGPYGYTF
cdr3_nt: TGTGCCAGTAGTCCGGGGCCTTATGGCTACACCTTC

v_call: TRBV9
d_call: TRBD1
clone_size: once
j_call: TRBJ1-2
cdr3_aa: CASSLVGQGDGYTF
cdr3_nt: TGTGCCAGCAGCCTCGTAGGACAGGGTGATGGCTACACCTTC

v_call: TRBV5-1
d_call: .
clone_size: .
j_call: TRBJ2-7
cdr3_aa: CASSPDSYEQYF
cdr3_nt: TGCGCCAGCAGCCCGGACTCTTACGAGCAGTACTTC

v_call: TRBV9
d_call: TRBD1
clone_size: .
j_call: TRBJ1-6
cdr3_aa: CASSEGEGAQRNSPLHF
cdr3_nt: TGTGCCAGCAGCGAGGGGGAGGGGGCGCAAAGAAATTCACCCCTCCACTTT

v_call: TRBV5-4
d_call: .
clone_size: .
j_call: TRBJ2-5
cdr3_aa: CASSPDSFQETQYF
cdr3_nt: TGTGCCAGCAGCCCAGACAGCTTCCAAGAGACCCAGTACTTC

v_call: TRBV4-3
d_call: TRBD1
clone_size: .
j_call: TRBJ2-7
cdr3_aa: CASSQDRGGTGLNEQYF
cdr3_nt: TGCGCCAGCAGCCAAGATCGGGGAGGGACAGGGCTAAACGAGCAGTACTTC

v_call: TRBV27
d_call: TRBD2
clone_size: .
j_call: TRBJ2-3
cdr3_aa: CASSPIAGGPDTQYF
cdr3_nt: TGTGCCAGTAGCCCCATAGCGGGAGGGCCCGATACGCAGTATTTT

v_call: TRBV28
d_call: TRBD1
clone_size: .
j_call: TRBJ2-2
cdr3_aa: CASSSDRGLRTGELFF
cdr3_nt: TGTGCCAGCAGTTCGGACAGGGGGCTACGAACCGGGGAGCTGTTTTTT

v_call: TRBV7-9
d_call: .
clone_size: once
j_call: TRBJ1-1
cdr3_aa: CASSFPRGLERVLNTEAFF
cdr3_nt: TGTGCCAGCAGCTTCCCCAGGGGCCTAGAGAGAGTACTGAACACTGAAGCTTTCTTT

v_call: TRBV4-1
d_call: TRBD1
clone_size: .
j_call: TRBJ2-5
cdr3_aa: CASSQEWTGGGETQYF
cdr3_nt: TGCGCCAGCAGCCAAGAGTGGACAGGGGGCGGGGAGACCCAGTACTTC

v_call: TRBV29-1
d_call: TRBD2
clone_size: .
j_call: TRBJ2-3
cdr3_aa: CSVEGREGSDTQYF
cdr3_nt: TGCAGCGTTGAAGGGCGGGAGGGCTCAGATACGCAGTATTTT

v_call: TRBV6-5
d_call: TRBD1
clone_size: .
j_call: TRBJ1-1
cdr3_aa: CASSAGQGSEAFF
cdr3_nt: TGTGCCAGCAGTGCGGGACAGGGTTCTGAAGCTTTCTTT

v_call: TRBV7-9
d_call: TRBD1
clone_size: .
j_call: TRBJ1-1
cdr3_aa: CASSLGQSKGTEAFF
cdr3_nt: TGTGCCAGCAGCCTGGGACAGTCGAAAGGGACTGAAGCTTTCTTT

v_call: TRBV5-6
d_call: .
clone_size: .
j_call: TRBJ1-6
cdr3_aa: CASSFGVLANSPLHF
cdr3_nt: TGTGCCAGCAGCTTTGGGGTTCTCGCAAATTCACCCCTCCACTTT

v_call: TRBV10-2
d_call: .
clone_size: .
j_call: TRBJ2-1
cdr3_aa: CASSELTAGDNEQFF
cdr3_nt: TGCGCCAGCAGTGAATTAACGGCAGGCGACAATGAGCAGTTCTTC

v_call: TRBV4-1
d_call: .
clone_size: .
j_call: TRBJ2-4
cdr3_aa: CASSQSQLAKNIQYF
cdr3_nt: TGCGCCAGCAGCCAATCACAGCTAGCCAAAAACATTCAGTACTTC

v_call: TRBV6-1
d_call: .
clone_size: .
j_call: TRBJ1-4
cdr3_aa: CASSEVDTATNEKLFF
cdr3_nt: TGTGCCAGCAGTGAAGTGGACACAGCAACTAATGAAAAACTGTTTTTT

v_call: TRBV6-5
d_call: .
clone_size: .
j_call: TRBJ1-2
cdr3_aa: CASSPGGPQGYTF
cdr3_nt: TGTGCCAGCAGTCCTGGGGGTCCTCAGGGCTACACCTTC

v_call: TRBV7-7
d_call: TRBD2
clone_size: once
j_call: TRBJ2-1
cdr3_aa: CASSFKLAGYNEQFF
cdr3_nt: TGTGCCAGCAGCTTTAAACTAGCGGGCTACAATGAGCAGTTCTTC

v_call: TRBV7-3
d_call: TRBD2
clone_size: .
j_call: TRBJ2-3
cdr3_aa: CASSSGLAPDTQYF
cdr3_nt: TGTGCCAGCAGCTCCGGACTAGCCCCAGATACGCAGTATTTT

v_call: TRBV19
d_call: .
clone_size: .
j_call: TRBJ1-4
cdr3_aa: CAPGEGGNEKLFF
cdr3_nt: TGTGCCCCCGGGGAGGGAGGGAATGAAAAACTGTTTTTT

v_call: TRBV10-3
d_call: TRBD1
clone_size: .
j_call: TRBJ2-3
cdr3_aa: CAISRDRGSTDTQYF
cdr3_nt: TGTGCCATCAGCAGAGACAGGGGATCCACAGATACGCAGTATTTT

v_call: TRBV4-1
d_call: TRBD1
clone_size: .
j_call: TRBJ1-2
cdr3_aa: CASSHPQGATGYTF
cdr3_nt: TGCGCCAGCAGCCATCCCCAGGGGGCAACTGGCTACACCTTC

v_call: TRBV5-1
d_call: .
clone_size: .
j_call: TRBJ2-1
cdr3_aa: CASSLTLGMDEQFF
cdr3_nt: TGCGCCAGCAGCTTGACTCTAGGTATGGATGAGCAGTTCTTC

v_call: TRBV7-6
d_call: TRBD1
clone_size: .
j_call: TRBJ2-1
cdr3_aa: CASSRGQGFSYNEQFF
cdr3_nt: TGTGCCAGCAGCCGAGGACAGGGGTTCTCCTACAATGAGCAGTTCTTC

v_call: TRBV27
d_call: .
clone_size: few
j_call: TRBJ1-5
cdr3_aa: CASSLDSNQPQHF
cdr3_nt: TGTGCCAGCAGTTTGGATAGCAATCAGCCCCAGCATTTT

v_call: TRBV15
d_call: TRBD1
clone_size: .
j_call: TRBJ1-5
cdr3_aa: CATSTYVELVRGPGQPQHF
cdr3_nt: TGTGCCACCAGCACCTACGTTGAGTTGGTCAGGGGGCCTGGTCAGCCCCAGCATTTT

v_call: TRBV7-7
d_call: TRBD1
clone_size: .
j_call: TRBJ2-1
cdr3_aa: CASSPGDRASSYNEQFF
cdr3_nt: TGTGCCAGCAGCCCAGGGGACAGGGCGAGCTCCTACAATGAGCAGTTCTTC

v_call: TRBV9
d_call: TRBD2
clone_size: .
j_call: TRBJ2-1
cdr3_aa: CASSGSLAGEFEQFF
cdr3_nt: TGTGCCAGCAGCGGTAGTCTAGCGGGAGAATTTGAGCAGTTCTTC

v_call: TRBV2
d_call: .
clone_size: .
j_call: TRBJ2-7
cdr3_aa: CASTPGPSYEQYF
cdr3_nt: TGTGCCAGCACTCCTGGTCCCTCCTACGAGCAGTACTTC

v_call: TRBV9
d_call: TRBD2
clone_size: .
j_call: TRBJ2-1
cdr3_aa: CASSLAGSSYNEQFF
cdr3_nt: TGTGCCAGCTCCCTAGCGGGGAGCTCCTACAATGAGCAGTTCTTC

v_call: TRBV4-1
d_call: TRBD1
clone_size: .
j_call: TRBJ1-2
cdr3_aa: CASSQDSGGHGYTF
cdr3_nt: TGCGCCAGCAGCCAAGATTCAGGGGGCCATGGCTACACCTTC

v_call: TRBV4-2
d_call: TRBD1
clone_size: .
j_call: TRBJ2-7
cdr3_aa: CASSHPDRGWYEQYF
cdr3_nt: TGTGCCAGCAGCCATCCCGACAGGGGGTGGTACGAGCAGTACTTC